A single sample gave rise to the 24 T cell receptor beta chains below, sequenced in a study of blood T cell repertoires in COVID-19. This table comes from immunoSEQ multiplex PCR, and its TCRdb copy is limited to in-frame clones, with some not included. The table lists around 100,000 clones, about 80% of them singletons, with approximately 31% in the top ten. Sample: peripheral blood. Receptor source: a man in his 70s with active or convalescent COVID-19.

This clone has just one count. The gene calls are TRBV4-3 and TRBJ2-1; maybe TRBD1 (5 bases). The germline V and J ends were trimmed by 1 base and 3 bases, with 16 bases remaining between them. The CDR3 length is 17 residues. Germline V gene data show CDR1 as LGHNA and CDR2 as YSLEER. The CDR3 coding sequence is TGCGCCAGCAGCCAAGCGACTCACAGGCCGATCTACAATGAGCAGTTCTTC. This encodes CASSQATHRPIYNEQFF.

The chain uses TRBV9 and TRBJ1-6, with a weak D call TRBD1 (6 bases). V lost 0 bases, J lost 7 bases, and 11 bases lay in between. This CDR3 is built from 15 residues. The germline gives CDR1 SGDLS, CDR2 YYNGEE. The CDR3 nucleotides read TGTGCCAGCAGCGTAGCCGGGGGGCCCAATTCACCCCTCCACTTT. Its translation is CASSVAGGPNSPLHF.

This clone has more than one count but fewer than ten. This chain connects TRBV9 to TRBJ2-5, with 8 bases identical to TRBD1. V shed 2 bases, J shed 5 bases, and the junction held 11 bases outside the gene matches. The CDR3 is 16 amino acids. The germline V gene has CDR1 SGDLS and CDR2 YYNGEE. The CDR3 DNA reads TGTGCCAGCAGCGTTCTACCGGGACAGGCGCGGGAGACCCAGTACTTC. It specifies CASSVLPGQARETQYF.

This clone was counted once. The V and J genes are TRBV2 and TRBJ2-3, with 8 bases lining up with TRBD2. Trimming took 7 bases from V and 4 from J; bases not matched to a gene: 4. CDR3 length: 13 residues. Germline-derived CDR1 and CDR2 are SNHLY and FYNNEI. CDR3 sequence reads: CASNVGLADTQYF. CDR3 nucleotides: TGTGCCAGCAACGTGGGACTAGCAGATACGCAGTATTTT.

The J gene is TRBJ2-1, the V gene TRBV7-9; D possibly corresponds to TRBD1 (6 bases). CDR1 SEHNR and CDR2 FQNEAQ come from the germline V gene (reference sequence). V lost 1 base and J lost 10, with 14 bases in between. This CDR3 spans 14 amino acids. Written as DNA, the CDR3 is TGTGCCAGCAGCTTAGGGGCAGGGGCCTACGAGCAGTTCTTC. Protein sequence: CASSLGAGAYEQFF.

The gene calls are TRBV7-2 and TRBJ2-7, with TRBD2 matching 9 bases. This CDR3 has 15 amino acids. Trimming cost V 2 bases and J 2 bases; bases outside gene matches: 4. Germline V gene sequence: CDR1 SGHTA, CDR2 FQGNSA. This CDR3 reads CASSLSGGTPYEQYF. CDR3 bases: TGTGCCAGCAGCTTAAGCGGGGGGACTCCCTACGAGCAGTACTTC.

This clone has just one count. The V call is TRBV5-1, the J call TRBJ1-1; a weak D match, TRBD1 (6 bases). The length of the CDR3 is 15 residues. Trimming left V 1 base short and J 1 base short, with 11 bases between. Per germline, CDR1 SGHRS and CDR2 YFSETQ. The chain's CDR3 is CASSLYVQGNTEAFF. The CDR3 region has the DNA TGCGCCAGCAGCTTGTATGTACAGGGGAACACTGAAGCTTTCTTT.

The CDR3 is CASSPTTAENTEAFF. The DNA of the CDR3 is TGTGCCAGCTCACCAACGACAGCTGAGAACACTGAAGCTTTCTTT. The chain combines TRBV18 with TRBJ1-1; TRBD1 might be the D (5 bases). The germline gives CDR1 KGHSH, CDR2 LQKENI. The CDR3 consists of 15 residues. V lost 2 bases and J 1 base, leaving 11 bases between the germline ends.

V gene TRBV4-2 combines with J gene TRBJ1-1, with TRBD1 identical over 7 bases. Germline assignment: CDR1 LGHNA and CDR2 YNFKEQ. The V segment lost 4 bases and the J segment 5 bases; nucleotides outside the gene matches: 13. CDR3 size: 16 residues. Here the CDR3 DNA reads TGTGCCAGCAGCCCAGACATAGGGACAGTTGGGACTGAAGCTTTCTTT. Translated, it gives CASSPDIGTVGTEAFF.

The chain couples TRBV18 to TRBJ2-7; 12 bases align to TRBD1. Germline-derived CDR1 and CDR2 are KGHSH and LQKENI. This CDR3 spans 15 amino acids. Losses at the gene ends were 5 bases for V and 1 base for J; bases not matched to a gene: 3. Written as DNA, the CDR3 is TGTGCCAGCTCAGGGACAGGGGGCTTGTCCTACGAGCAGTACTTC. Translated, it gives CASSGTGGLSYEQYF.

This chain connects TRBV4-3 to TRBJ1-6; no reliable D call. V lost 3 bases and J lost 10, with 7 bases in between. CDR1 and CDR2 from the germline V gene are LGHNA and YSLEER. This CDR3 has 12 residues. CDR3 nucleotide sequence: TGCGCCAGCAGCCAGGCACAGTCACCCCTCCACTTT. Protein: CASSQAQSPLHF.

This clone was seen only a few times. V and J are TRBV7-9 and TRBJ2-1; a weak D match, TRBD2 (6 bases). The CDR3 has 18 amino acids. CDR1 is SEHNR and CDR2 is FQNEAQ in the germline V gene (reference sequence). The V end lost 4 bases, the J end lost 0 bases, and 19 bases lay between the germline ends. In nucleotides, the CDR3 is TGTGCCAGCAGCTCAGCCCGGCGGGATCCTAGCTCCTACAATGAGCAGTTCTTC. As protein: CASSSARRDPSSYNEQFF.

The CDR3 protein is CASNRPGTGAGYGYTF. The CDR3 nucleotides read TGTGCCAGCAACCGTCCCGGAACAGGGGCCGGCTATGGCTACACCTTC. The chain uses TRBV2 and TRBJ1-2, with 7 nucleotides matching TRBD1. From germline, CDR1 is SNHLY and CDR2 FYNNEI. J gave up 4 bases and V 7 bases, and 15 bases lay outside the gene matches. This CDR3 has 16 amino acids.

This sequence joins TRBV6-5 and TRBJ1-1; the match to TRBD1 covers 10 bases. This CDR3 region has 15 residues. Trimming took 5 bases from V and 0 from J; bases not matched to a gene: 3. Per germline, CDR1 MNHEY and CDR2 SVGAGI. The CDR3 region has the DNA TGTGCCAGCAGTATAGACAGGGGGCTGAACACTGAAGCTTTCTTT. It yields the protein CASSIDRGLNTEAFF.

The chain combines TRBV10-3 with TRBJ1-2; 8 bases line up with TRBD1. This CDR3 is 15 amino acids long. Trimming removed 4 bases from V and 4 bases from J; junction bases left unmatched: 8. The germline gives CDR1 ENHRY, CDR2 SYGVKD. The CDR3 loop is CAISAGVTGGYGYTF. DNA of the CDR3: TGTGCCATCAGTGCTGGGGTTACAGGGGGCTATGGCTACACCTTC.

The V gene is TRBV6-6, the J gene TRBJ1-1; 10 positions agree with TRBD1. V trimming: 5 bases; J trimming: 9 bases; junction bases outside the gene matches: 3. CDR1 and CDR2 from the germline V gene are MNHNY and SVGAGI (reference sequence). This CDR3 spans 12 amino acids. CDR3 amino acids: CASSTTGGKAFF. The CDR3 DNA is TGTGCCAGCAGTACGACAGGGGGCAAAGCTTTCTTT.

The CDR3 DNA is TGTGCCAGCAGCCCTCGAGGTGTAGGAGCGGGGCGCGGGGAGACCCAGTACTTC. Amino acids: CASSPRGVGAGRGETQYF. V is TRBV9 and J is TRBJ2-5, with TRBD2 identical over 7 bases. The CDR3 contains 18 residues. After removal of 4 bases from V and 5 bases from J, the junction contained 20 bases not matched to a gene. The V gene's germline CDR1 is SGDLS and CDR2 YYNGEE.

The CDR3: CASSLGQPPNYGYTF. In nucleotides, the CDR3 is TGCGCCAGCAGCCTTGGACAGCCACCTAACTATGGCTACACCTTC. The chain uses TRBV5-1 and TRBJ1-2; a possible D gene is TRBD1 (6 bases). The germline CDR1 and CDR2 sequences are SGHRS and YFSETQ. V was clipped by 4 bases and J by 0 bases, with 13 bases between them. This CDR3 has 15 residues.

The chain has TRBV29-1 and TRBJ1-5; unclear D gene. The CDR3 covers 13 residues. Germline loops: CDR1 SQVTM, CDR2 ANQGSEA. V was pared by 4 bases and J by 6 bases, with 13 bases between. CDR3 nucleotides: TGCAGCGTTGGAGGGCCCGATGGTCAGCCCCAGCATTTT. Encoded protein: CSVGGPDGQPQHF.

This clone appeared once. V and J are TRBV5-1 and TRBJ2-3, with TRBD2 identical over 10 bases. The ends lost 0 bases at V and 0 bases at J; junction bases unmatched: 10. Germline-derived CDR1 and CDR2 are SGHRS and YFSETQ. The CDR3 sequence is 19 residues long. CDR3 bases: TGCGCCAGCAGCTTGGACCATAGCGGGAGGCTGGGTAGCACAGATACGCAGTATTTT. As protein: CASSLDHSGRLGSTDTQYF.

V and J are TRBV5-6 and TRBJ1-2; 9 nucleotides match TRBD1. Per the germline V gene, CDR1 is SGHDT and CDR2 is YYEEEE. Losses at the gene ends were 4 bases for V and 3 bases for J; bases not matched to a gene: 4. CDR3 length: 14 amino acids. In nucleotides, the CDR3 is TGTGCCAGCAGCCGGGACAGGGCTGACTATGGCTACACCTTC. It yields the protein CASSRDRADYGYTF. Full variable domain (missing parts from reference TRBV5-6 and TRBJ1-2): DAGVTQSPTHLIKTRGQQVTLRCSPKSGHDTVSWYQQALGQGPQFIFQYYEEEERQRGNFPDRFSGHQFPNYSSELNVNALLLGDSALYLCASSRDRADYGYTFGSGTRLTVV.

The chain recombines TRBV18 with TRBJ2-3, with 8 bases aligning to TRBD2. Germline V gene lookup returns CDR1 KGHSH and CDR2 LQKENI. V was clipped by 3 bases and J by 1 base; unmatched bases: 6. The CDR3 is 16 residues long. CDR3 coding DNA: TGTGCCAGCTCACCCCGTGGAGCGGGGGGCACAGATACGCAGTATTTT. Residues: CASSPRGAGGTDTQYF.

A word on this clone: Other DNA sequences in the same sample also yield this CDR3. This chain links TRBV5-1 with TRBJ1-4; D ambiguous. CDR1 SGHRS and CDR2 YFSETQ come from the germline V gene. The CDR3 is 16 amino acids. V shed 2 bases and J shed 0 bases, with 11 bases lying between them. The CDR3 bases are TGCGCCAGCAGCTTAACTGGGCCCGCAACTAATGAAAAACTGTTTTTT. It encodes CASSLTGPATNEKLFF.

This clone has a handful of counts. This chain joins TRBV4-2 and TRBJ1-1; possible D gene TRBD1, 5 bases. Trimming pared 1 base from V and 1 base from J, leaving 10 bases between. Germline lookup yields CDR1 LGHNA and CDR2 YNFKEQ. The CDR3 has 15 amino acids. As DNA, the CDR3 is TGTGCCAGCAGCCAAGTGGGCCAGGGGAACACTGAAGCTTTCTTT. Encoded protein: CASSQVGQGNTEAFF.